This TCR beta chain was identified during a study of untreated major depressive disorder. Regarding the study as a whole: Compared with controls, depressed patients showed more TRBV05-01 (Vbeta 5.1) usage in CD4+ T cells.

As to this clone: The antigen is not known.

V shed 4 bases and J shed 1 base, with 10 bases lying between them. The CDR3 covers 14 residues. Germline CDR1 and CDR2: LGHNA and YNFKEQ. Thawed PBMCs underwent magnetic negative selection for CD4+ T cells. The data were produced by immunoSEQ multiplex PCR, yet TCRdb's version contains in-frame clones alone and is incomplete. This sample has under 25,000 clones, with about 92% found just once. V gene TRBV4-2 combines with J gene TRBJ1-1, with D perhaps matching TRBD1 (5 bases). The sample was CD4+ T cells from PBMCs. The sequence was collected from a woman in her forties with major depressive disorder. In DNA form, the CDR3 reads TGTGCCAGCAGCCTTTCCGACAGGAACACTGAAGCTTTCTTT. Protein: CASSLSDRNTEAFF.